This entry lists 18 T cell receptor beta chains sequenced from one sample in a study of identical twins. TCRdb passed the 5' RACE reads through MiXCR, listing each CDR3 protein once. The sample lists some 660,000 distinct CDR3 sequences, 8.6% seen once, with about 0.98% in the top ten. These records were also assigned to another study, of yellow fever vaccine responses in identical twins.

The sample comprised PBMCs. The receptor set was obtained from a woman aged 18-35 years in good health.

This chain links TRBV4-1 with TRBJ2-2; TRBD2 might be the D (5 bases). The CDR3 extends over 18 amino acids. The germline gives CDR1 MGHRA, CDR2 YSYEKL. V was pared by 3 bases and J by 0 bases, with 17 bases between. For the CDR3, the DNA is TGCGCCAGCAGCCACCCATCGAGCGGACTTTCGAACACCGGGGAGCTGTTTTTT. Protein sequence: CASSHPSSGLSNTGELFF.

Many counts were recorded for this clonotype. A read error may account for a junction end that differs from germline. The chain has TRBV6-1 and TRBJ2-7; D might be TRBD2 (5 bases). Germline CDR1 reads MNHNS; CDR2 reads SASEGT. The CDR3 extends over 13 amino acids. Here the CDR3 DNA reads TGTGCCAGCAGTCAAGCGGCCCCCTACGAGCAGTACTTC. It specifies CASSQAAPYEQYF.

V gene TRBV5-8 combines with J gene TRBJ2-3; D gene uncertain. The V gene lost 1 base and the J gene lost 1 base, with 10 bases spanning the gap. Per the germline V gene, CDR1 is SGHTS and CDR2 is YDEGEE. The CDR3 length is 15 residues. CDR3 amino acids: CASSLLPGGTDTQYF. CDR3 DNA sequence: TGTGCCAGCAGCTTGTTACCAGGAGGCACAGATACGCAGTATTTT. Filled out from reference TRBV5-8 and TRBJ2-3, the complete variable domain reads EAGVTQSPTHLIKTRGQQATLRCSPISGHTSVYWYQQALGLGLQFLLWYDEGEERNRGNFPPRFSGRQFPNYSSELNVNALELEDSALYLCASSLLPGGTDTQYFGPGTRLTVL.

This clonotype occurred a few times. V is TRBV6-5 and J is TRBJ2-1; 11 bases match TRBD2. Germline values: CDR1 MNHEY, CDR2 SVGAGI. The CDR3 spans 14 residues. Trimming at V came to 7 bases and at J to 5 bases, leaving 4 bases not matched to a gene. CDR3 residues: CASIKTSGNNEQFF. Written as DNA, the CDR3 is TGTGCCAGCATTAAGACTAGCGGGAACAATGAGCAGTTCTTC.

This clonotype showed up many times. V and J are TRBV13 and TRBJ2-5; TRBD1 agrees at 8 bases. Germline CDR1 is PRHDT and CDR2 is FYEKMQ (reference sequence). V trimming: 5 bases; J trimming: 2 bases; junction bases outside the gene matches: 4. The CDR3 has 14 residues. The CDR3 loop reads CASSGTGGQETQYF. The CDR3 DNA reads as TGTGCCAGCAGCGGAACAGGGGGGCAAGAGACCCAGTACTTC.

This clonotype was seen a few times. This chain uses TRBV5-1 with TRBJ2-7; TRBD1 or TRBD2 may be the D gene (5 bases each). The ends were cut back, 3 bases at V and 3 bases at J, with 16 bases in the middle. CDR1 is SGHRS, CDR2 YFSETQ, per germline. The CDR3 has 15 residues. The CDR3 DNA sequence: TGCGCCAGCAGCTCCCTTGGGCCAGGGAGCTACGAGCAGTACTTC. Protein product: CASSSLGPGSYEQYF.

This chain's CDR3 is CASSLERAGGSGEQFF. The CDR3 nucleotides read TGTGCCAGCAGCTTAGAGCGGGCGGGAGGCTCGGGGGAGCAGTTCTTC. The chain is built from TRBV11-2 and TRBJ2-1; 8 bases align to TRBD2. CDR1 is SGHAT and CDR2 is FQNNGV in the germline V gene. The CDR3 totals 16 residues. V lost 0 bases to trimming and J lost 10 bases; unmatched junction nucleotides: 11.

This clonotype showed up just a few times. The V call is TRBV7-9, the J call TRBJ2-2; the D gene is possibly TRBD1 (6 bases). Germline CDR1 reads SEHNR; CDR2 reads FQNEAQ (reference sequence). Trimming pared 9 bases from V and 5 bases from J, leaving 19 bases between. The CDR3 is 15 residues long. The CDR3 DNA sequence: TGTGCCAGTAATAGGGTACAGGGCGATACCGGGGAGCTGTTTTTT. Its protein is CASNRVQGDTGELFF.

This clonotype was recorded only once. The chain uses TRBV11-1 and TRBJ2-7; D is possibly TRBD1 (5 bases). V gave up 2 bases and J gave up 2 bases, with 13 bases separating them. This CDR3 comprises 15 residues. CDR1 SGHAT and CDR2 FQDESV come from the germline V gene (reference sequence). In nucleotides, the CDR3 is TGTGCCAGCAGCTTATGGCAGGGAAGCCCCTACGAGCAGTACTTC. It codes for CASSLWQGSPYEQYF.

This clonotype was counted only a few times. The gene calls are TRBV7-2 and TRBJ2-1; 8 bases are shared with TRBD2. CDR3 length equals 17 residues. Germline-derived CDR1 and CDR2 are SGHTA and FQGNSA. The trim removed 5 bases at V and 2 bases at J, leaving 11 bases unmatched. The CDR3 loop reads CASSQSVLAGTYNEQFF. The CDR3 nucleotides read TGTGCCAGCAGCCAATCCGTGCTAGCGGGTACCTACAATGAGCAGTTCTTC.

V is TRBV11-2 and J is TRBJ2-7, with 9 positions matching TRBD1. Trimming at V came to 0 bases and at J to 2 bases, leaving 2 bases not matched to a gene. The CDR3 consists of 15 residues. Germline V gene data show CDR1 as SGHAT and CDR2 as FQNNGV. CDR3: CASSLEGTGTYEQYF. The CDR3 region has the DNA TGTGCCAGCAGCTTAGAGGGGACAGGGACCTACGAGCAGTACTTC.

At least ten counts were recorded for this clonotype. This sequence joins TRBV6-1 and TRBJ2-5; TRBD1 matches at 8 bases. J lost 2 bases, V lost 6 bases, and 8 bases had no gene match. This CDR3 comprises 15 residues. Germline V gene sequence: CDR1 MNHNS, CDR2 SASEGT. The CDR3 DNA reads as TGTGCCAGCAGGACCGGGACAGGCAATCAAGAGACCCAGTACTTC. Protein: CASRTGTGNQETQYF.

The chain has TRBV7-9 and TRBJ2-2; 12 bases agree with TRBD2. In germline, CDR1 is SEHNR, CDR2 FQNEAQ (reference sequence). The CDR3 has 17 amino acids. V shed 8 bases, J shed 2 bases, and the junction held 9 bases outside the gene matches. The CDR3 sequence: CASFPLGLAGNTGELFF. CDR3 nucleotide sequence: TGTGCCAGCTTCCCATTAGGACTAGCGGGAAACACCGGGGAGCTGTTTTTT.

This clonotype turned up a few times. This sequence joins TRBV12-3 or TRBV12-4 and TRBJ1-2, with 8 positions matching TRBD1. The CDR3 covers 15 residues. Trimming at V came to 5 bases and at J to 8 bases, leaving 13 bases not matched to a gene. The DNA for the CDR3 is TGTGCCAGCAGTCGGAGCCTTGACAGGGGACAGGGCTACACCTTC. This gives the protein CASSRSLDRGQGYTF.

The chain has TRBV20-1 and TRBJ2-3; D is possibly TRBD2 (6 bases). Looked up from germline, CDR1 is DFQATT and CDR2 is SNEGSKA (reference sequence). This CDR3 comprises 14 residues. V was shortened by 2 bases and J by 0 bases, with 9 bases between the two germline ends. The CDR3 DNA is TGCAGTGCTAGACAACTAGCTAGCACAGATACGCAGTATTTT. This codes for CSARQLASTDTQYF.

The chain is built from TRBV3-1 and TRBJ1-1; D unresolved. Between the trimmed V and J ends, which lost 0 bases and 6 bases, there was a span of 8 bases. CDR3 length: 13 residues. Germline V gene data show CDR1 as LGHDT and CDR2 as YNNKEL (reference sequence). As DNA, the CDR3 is TGTGCCAGCAGCCAAGATAGGCGACCTGAAGCTTTCTTT. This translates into CASSQDRRPEAFF.

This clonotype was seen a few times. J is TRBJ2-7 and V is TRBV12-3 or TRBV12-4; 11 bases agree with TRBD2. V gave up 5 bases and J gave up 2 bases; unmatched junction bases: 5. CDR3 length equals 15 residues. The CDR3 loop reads CASSQNSGGAYEQYF. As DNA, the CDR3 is TGTGCCAGCAGTCAAAATAGCGGGGGGGCCTACGAGCAGTACTTC.

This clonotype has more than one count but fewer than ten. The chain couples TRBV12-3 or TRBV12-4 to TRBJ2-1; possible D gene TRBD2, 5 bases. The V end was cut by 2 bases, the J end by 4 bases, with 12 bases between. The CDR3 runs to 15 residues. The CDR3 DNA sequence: TGTGCCAGCAGTTTACCAAAGGACTTTTACAATGAGCAGTTCTTC. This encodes CASSLPKDFYNEQFF.